These T cell receptor beta chains were read from a single sample in a study of shared clonotypes between healthy human individuals. Generated by immunoSEQ multiplex PCR, the TCRdb table keeps only in-frame clones and is missing some. The top ten hold around 13% of the sample, which has nearly 500,000 clones, roughly four fifths seen once. Sample: PBMCs. Source of these receptors: a middle-aged woman in good health. Some clones in this sample may be carry-over from other donors' samples. The CDR3 runs from the conserved cysteine through the conserved F or W. The D gene is left open where the match is weak. Some rows have no size entry. The others give once, few or many, or a class for an expanded clone.

V,D,J,size,DNA,CDR3
TRBV28,TRBD2,TRBJ2-1,.,TGTGCCAGCAGTTTCCTGAGGCAGGGAAGGACTAGCGGGCGAAGCTCCTACAATGAGCAGTTCTTC,CASSFLRQGRTSGRSSYNEQFF
TRBV18,.,TRBJ2-7,.,TGTGCCAGCTCCGTCGAAGGTACCGAGCAGTACTTC,CASSVEGTEQYF
TRBV7-2,TRBD2,TRBJ2-7,few,TGTGCCAGCAGCTTAATGGCTAGCGGGAGGACTAGTCCATACGAGCAGTACTTC,CASSLMASGRTSPYEQYF
TRBV9,.,TRBJ2-2,.,TGTGCCAGCAGCGTTCGGGGCGATTTCAACACCGGGGAGCTGTTTTTT,CASSVRGDFNTGELFF
TRBV6-1,.,TRBJ2-2,.,TGTGCCAGCAGTGACAGGACGAACACCGGGGAGCTGTTTTTT,CASSDRTNTGELFF
TRBV7-9,TRBD1,TRBJ2-2,.,TGTGCCAGCAGCTCATCCATCCCCGACAGGGGGCTTGGCACCGGGGAGCTGTTTTTT,CASSSSIPDRGLGTGELFF
TRBV5-4,.,TRBJ2-7,.,TGTGCCAGCAGCCCCGGCAGAGCAGCCTACGAGCAGTACTTC,CASSPGRAAYEQYF
TRBV5-1,.,TRBJ2-2,few,TGCGCCAGCAGCTTGGACAGGCTTGCTTCCGGGGAGCTGTTTTTT,CASSLDRLASGELFF
TRBV27,TRBD2,TRBJ2-7,.,TGTGCCAGCAGTAGACTAGCGAGAGTGGGAGAGCAGTACTTC,CASSRLARVGEQYF
TRBV7-9,TRBD1,TRBJ2-3,many,TGTGCCGCCATAGGGGACAGGAGCACAGATACGCAGTATTTT,CAAIGDRSTDTQYF
TRBV14,TRBD2,TRBJ2-1,few,TGTGCCAGCAGCCAACGGAGCGGGAGGGGGGAGTTCTTC,CASSQRSGRGEFF
TRBV30,TRBD2,TRBJ2-1,.,TGTGCCTGGAGCGCCAGCGGGACCAACAATGAGCAGTTCTTC,CAWSASGTNNEQFF
TRBV30,TRBD2,TRBJ2-1,.,TGTGGGGGGCAACTAGCGGGAGACAATGAGCAGTTCTTC,CGGQLAGDNEQFF
TRBV2,.,TRBJ2-5,.,TGTGCCAGCAGTGGTAACCGCCAAGAGACCCAGTACTTC,CASSGNRQETQYF
TRBV7-3,.,TRBJ1-5,.,TGTGCCAGCAGCTTAGGGCTCAATCAGCCCCAGCATTTT,CASSLGLNQPQHF
TRBV28,.,TRBJ2-3,.,TGTGCCAGCAGTTCCCCCTTAGATACGCAGTATTTT,CASSSPLDTQYF
TRBV11-1,TRBD2,TRBJ2-5,.,TGTGCCAGCAGCTTAGGAGCTAGCGGGACGCAAGAGACCCAGTACTTC,CASSLGASGTQETQYF
TRBV9,.,TRBJ2-2,.,TGTGCCAGCAGCGGTACAGGGTCGCTTTACACCGGGGAGCTGTTTTTT,CASSGTGSLYTGELFF
TRBV7-2,.,TRBJ1-2,many,TGTGCCAGCAGCGCGACACCTCCCAACTATGGCTACACCTTC,CASSATPPNYGYTF
TRBV10-3,.,TRBJ2-3,.,TGTGCCATCAGTGACGGGACATCCCTCACAGATACGCAGTATTTT,CAISDGTSLTDTQYF
TRBV2,TRBD1,TRBJ1-2,.,TGTGCCAGCATTCTACAGGGGGCGAACTATGGCTACACCTTC,CASILQGANYGYTF
TRBV18,.,TRBJ1-1,.,TGTGCCAGCTCTACCGGGGAGGGTCTGGTCACTGAAGCTTTCTTT,CASSTGEGLVTEAFF
TRBV11-3,TRBD2,TRBJ2-1,.,TGTGCCAGCAGCTCCTCCTCAGGACTAGATGATGAGCAGTTCTTC,CASSSSSGLDDEQFF
TRBV11-1,.,TRBJ2-7,.,TGTGCCAGCAGCTTAGGACCGGACGGCTACGAGCAGTACTTC,CASSLGPDGYEQYF
TRBV6-5,.,TRBJ2-7,.,TGTGCCAGCAGAGACTCAGTAGCGACCGCCTACGAGCAGTACTTC,CASRDSVATAYEQYF
TRBV5-1,.,TRBJ1-1,.,TGCGCCAGCAGCTTGGAACACAAAAACACTGAAGCTTTCTTT,CASSLEHKNTEAFF
TRBV7-2,.,TRBJ2-1,.,TGTGCCAGCAGCTTAGAGGGCGGGGCTGAGCAGTTCTTC,CASSLEGGAEQFF
TRBV11-2,TRBD1,TRBJ1-4,.,TGTGCCAGCAGCCCCAATACCCGGGACAGGGGGGATGAGAGTGAAAAACTGTTTTTT,CASSPNTRDRGDESEKLFF
TRBV5-1,TRBD1,TRBJ2-1,once,TGCGCCAGCAGCTCGGGACAGGAATACAATGAGCAGTTCTTC,CASSSGQEYNEQFF
TRBV19,TRBD1,TRBJ1-5,few,TGTGCCAGTAGTGTCCAACAGGGGTTGAATCAGCCCCAGCATTTT,CASSVQQGLNQPQHF
TRBV4-3,.,TRBJ1-2,.,TGCGCCAGCAGCCAAGACGCGGACGGTAACGGAAACTATGGCTACACCTTC,CASSQDADGNGNYGYTF
TRBV9,TRBD1,TRBJ1-1,few,TGTGCCAGCAGCGTATTGCCAGGGGGGAACACTGAAGCTTTCTTT,CASSVLPGGNTEAFF
TRBV9,TRBD1,TRBJ2-7,once,TGTGCCAGCAGCCCCCGGGACAGATACGAGCAGTACTTC,CASSPRDRYEQYF
TRBV5-3,.,TRBJ2-1,.,TGTGCCAGCACCTCTTGGCCCATCGATGAGCAGTTCTTC,CASTSWPIDEQFF
TRBV7-9,.,TRBJ1-2,.,TGTGCCAGCAGCTTAGCTGTGGCAGCTTATGGCTACACCTTC,CASSLAVAAYGYTF
TRBV7-2,.,TRBJ2-1,once,TGTGCCAGCATGGCGGGCGCCAACTACAATGAGCAGTTCTTC,CASMAGANYNEQFF
TRBV9,.,TRBJ2-1,.,TGTGCCAGCAGCGTAGGGGGGGAGCAGTTCTTC,CASSVGGEQFF
TRBV11-3,TRBD1,TRBJ2-3,.,TGTGCCAGCAGCCGGACAGGGGGTGGGGATACGCAGTATTTT,CASSRTGGGDTQYF
TRBV29-1,.,TRBJ2-6,many,TGCAGCGTTGATGGCTCTGGGGCCAACGTCCTGACTTTC,CSVDGSGANVLTF
TRBV10-3,TRBD1,TRBJ1-2,.,TGTGCCATCACTTTGGACAGGGGGTATGGCTACACCTTC,CAITLDRGYGYTF
TRBV18,.,TRBJ2-1,.,TGTGCCAGCTCACCTCCGGGACGGTCTATAGCGGTCTACAATGAGCAGTTCTTC,CASSPPGRSIAVYNEQFF
TRBV28,.,TRBJ1-1,.,TGTGCCAGCAGCTACGTTGGGACGAACACTGAAGCTTTCTTT,CASSYVGTNTEAFF
TRBV30,.,TRBJ1-2,.,TGTGCCTCAACTAGGGCGGAGGCGAACTATGGCTACACCTTC,CASTRAEANYGYTF
TRBV12-5,.,TRBJ2-3,.,TGTGCTAGTGGAAATTCAGCAGATACGCAGTATTTT,CASGNSADTQYF
TRBV6-1,.,TRBJ1-4,.,TGTGCCAGCAGTGAAGCGGGAGGGAGGGGAAAACTGTTTTTT,CASSEAGGRGKLFF
TRBV28,.,TRBJ2-4,.,TGTGCCAGCAGTTTCCCGCCAGGGGCCAAAAACATTCAGTACTTC,CASSFPPGAKNIQYF
TRBV11-2,.,TRBJ1-3,.,TGTGCCAGCAGCCGCACAGGGAACACCATATATTTT,CASSRTGNTIYF
TRBV11-2,TRBD2,TRBJ2-2,.,TGTGCCAGCAGCCCCAGTAGCGGGCCTGGGACCGGGGAGCTGTTTTTT,CASSPSSGPGTGELFF
TRBV13,.,TRBJ2-3,.,TGTGCCAGCAGCTTAGGAGGGGGACTGGGAACAGATACGCAGTATTTT,CASSLGGGLGTDTQYF
TRBV7-7,.,TRBJ2-1,.,TGTGCTAGCGCGCGTGACGGGAGTTACAATGAGCAGTTCTTC,CASARDGSYNEQFF
TRBV4-1,TRBD1,TRBJ1-1,once,TGCGCCAGCAGCCAAGATTTTTCCCGACTCCCGACAGGGGGCGGCCTTGAAGCTTTCTTT,CASSQDFSRLPTGGGLEAFF
TRBV10-3,.,TRBJ1-1,.,TGTGCCATCAGCCCAGGGCCCCAACTCCCTGAAGCTTTCTTT,CAISPGPQLPEAFF